This T cell receptor beta chain emerged from a study of blood T cell repertoires in COVID-19. The V gene's germline CDR1 is SGHDT and CDR2 YYEEEE. CDR3 length: 14 residues. Losses at the gene ends were 3 bases for V and 3 bases for J; bases not matched to a gene: 5. In its sample, this clone was seen once. As handled by the study authors: Reference gene primer amplification in the assay estimated nucleated cell counts. Profiling relied on immunoSEQ multiplex PCR, and the TCRdb table lists in-frame clones only, not all of them. D and trimming were read from the DNA, whereas the V and J calls and clone size are those reported in that table. The sample has around 92,000 clones; roughly 70% are singletons.

The chain recombines TRBV5-6 with TRBJ2-7; 8 bases line up with TRBD1. The sequenced sample was peripheral blood. The sequence was obtained from a man between 65 and 85 years old with COVID-19, enrolled during active disease. CDR3 residues: CASSWGQESYEQYF. The CDR3, as DNA: TGTGCCAGCAGCTGGGGACAGGAGAGCTACGAGCAGTACTTC.